This T cell receptor beta chain was sequenced during a study of cytomegalovirus exposure and HLA in healthy donors. This clone was counted once. The target antigen is unknown. General study findings and limits: The study listed some 160 cytomegalovirus-associated TCR beta chains. Indistinguishability led to the exclusion of some V segments, TRBV6-2 and TRBV6-3 included. Most TCR sequences showed up rarely, but some public TCRs showed up in many donors.

13 Jbeta primers and 60 Vbeta primers were used for the PCR. Only in-frame clones appear in the TCRdb table, and some are missing; sequencing was by immunoSEQ multiplex PCR. The sample holds just under 95,000 clones; 81% are singletons and the top ten take 10%. This CDR3 spans 14 amino acids. Per the germline V gene, CDR1 is SNHLY and CDR2 is FYNNEI. V gave up 6 bases and J gave up 5 bases, with 17 bases separating them. What was sequenced was PBMCs. The sequence came from a human donor in good health. The V call is TRBV2, the J call TRBJ2-7; D is perhaps TRBD2 (6 bases). CDR3 amino acids: CASSERGGVDEQYF. CDR3 DNA sequence: TGTGCCAGCAGCGAACGGGGCGGGGTAGACGAGCAGTACTTC.